This T cell receptor beta chain was sequenced in a study of T cells in Graves' hyperthyroidism and ophthalmopathy. Amplification of TCR beta CDR3 regions was performed using RNA transcripts as template. The HTBI primer set served for first-round RT-PCR of the TCR CDR3. MiXCR, run by TCRdb on the multiplex PCR reads, gives a single entry per CDR3 protein. The top ten clones hold roughly 32% of a sample with more than 150,000 distinct CDR3 sequences, about 18% of them seen once. The sample holds many counts of this clonotype. Its specificity is unknown. Exclusion of a patient resulted from uncontrolled infection, other autoimmune disease, pregnancy or lactation. More than 8.5 ml of fresh peripheral blood supplied the PBMCs. Study-wide points: Within blood appeared most thyroid clonotypes that had expanded above 0.001.

Source material: blood. The sequence was obtained from a woman between 45 and 65 years old with Graves' hyperthyroidism.

The CDR3 is CASSQGGSSGYTF. CDR3 nucleotides: TGTGCCAGTAGTCAGGGAGGATCCTCCGGCTACACCTTC. The gene calls are TRBV19 and TRBJ1-2, with D possibly TRBD1 on 5 matching bases. The CDR3 spans 13 residues. Germline values: CDR1 LNHDA, CDR2 SQIVND (reference sequence). Trimming cost V 5 bases and J 8 bases, with 15 bases left between them.